The 23 T cell receptor beta chains below all came from one sample that was sequenced in a study of human T cells and chemical hapten exposure. TCRdb processed the RACE reads anew with MiXCR; each CDR3 protein has one entry. The table records around 130,000 distinct CDR3 sequences, approximately 8.3% of them present only once. Time point noted: healthy volunteer bleed at 2 weeks. Total RNA was isolated from unfractionated whole blood. Specimen: whole blood. The receptor source for this set is a male donor in good health. Some clones in this sample may be carry-over from other donors' samples.

This clonotype was seen a few times. This chain connects TRBV4-1 to TRBJ2-7; no firm D call. Germline V gives CDR1 MGHRA, CDR2 YSYEKL. The V end lost 1 base, the J end lost 3 bases, and 10 bases lay between the germline ends. The CDR3 totals 14 residues. For the CDR3, the DNA is TGCGCCAGCAGCCAAGTAACAGCCTACTACGAGCAGTACTTC. Its protein product is CASSQVTAYYEQYF.

There are a few counts of this clonotype. The chain carries TRBV9 and TRBJ2-5; D gene uncertain. V dropped 4 bases and J dropped 2 bases, with 9 bases sitting between them. Germline assignment: CDR1 SGDLS and CDR2 YYNGEE. The CDR3 runs to 13 residues. CDR3: CASSTDVQETQYF. The CDR3 nucleotides read TGTGCCAGCAGCACGGACGTACAAGAGACCCAGTACTTC.

This clonotype was seen repeatedly, ten times or more. V is TRBV12-3 or TRBV12-4 and J is TRBJ2-7; the match to TRBD1 covers 8 bases. CDR3 length equals 16 residues. V dropped 5 bases and J dropped 0; count of bases not matched to a gene: 9. CDR3 nucleotide sequence: TGTGCCAGCAGTGGATTGGGACAGGAACTCTCCTACGAGCAGTACTTC. The encoded protein is CASSGLGQELSYEQYF.

V is TRBV29-1 and J is TRBJ2-5, with D tentatively TRBD2 (6 bases). The germline V and J ends were trimmed by 6 bases and 0 bases, with 11 bases remaining between them. Germline-derived CDR1 and CDR2 are SQVTM and ANQGSEA. CDR3 size: 13 residues. CDR3 sequence: CSVGLKYQETQYF. For the CDR3, the DNA is TGCAGCGTGGGACTCAAGTACCAAGAGACCCAGTACTTC.

This clonotype was observed a handful of times. The chain has TRBV6-2 or TRBV6-3 and TRBJ2-1; 7 positions match TRBD1. CDR1 is MNHEY, CDR2 SVGEGT, per germline. V gave up 6 bases and J gave up 0 bases; unmatched junction bases: 26. The CDR3 runs to 22 residues. In nucleotides, the CDR3 is TGTGCCAGCAGGCAACGACAGGGAACAAGTTCGAGACTCTCGAGCTCCTACAATGAGCAGTTCTTC. This encodes CASRQRQGTSSRLSSSYNEQFF.

The chain links TRBV7-2 to TRBJ2-2, with D unresolved. Germline CDR1 reads SGHTA; CDR2 reads FQGNSA. This CDR3 comprises 15 residues. Deletions cut 0 bases from V and 1 base from J, with 6 bases between. The CDR3 DNA reads TGTGCCAGCAGCTTAGCGTCGAGGAACACCGGGGAGCTGTTTTTT. It specifies CASSLASRNTGELFF.

The genes are TRBV27 and TRBJ2-7, with 8 bases lining up with TRBD1. This CDR3 spans 15 amino acids. The ends lost 6 bases at V and 3 bases at J; junction bases unmatched: 10. Germline assignment: CDR1 MNHEY and CDR2 SMNVEV (reference sequence). This chain's CDR3 is CASSLTGQESYEQYF. CDR3 DNA sequence: TGTGCCAGCAGCCTGACGGGACAGGAGAGCTACGAGCAGTACTTC.

This clonotype came up many times. The chain has TRBV20-1 and TRBJ2-5; D gene uncertain. V was pared by 3 bases and J by 5 bases, with 10 bases between. The CDR3 totals 12 residues. Germline CDR1 DFQATT, CDR2 SNEGSKA (reference sequence). CDR3 DNA sequence: TGCAGTGCTAGCGGCCTCCCTGAGACCCAGTACTTC. Residues: CSASGLPETQYF.

This clonotype has a count of ten or more. This rearrangement joins TRBV7-6 to TRBJ2-4, with TRBD1 matching over 7 bases. The CDR3 totals 13 residues. The V and J ends lost 4 bases and 3 bases, in that order; junction bases with no gene match: 0. Germline lookup yields CDR1 SGHVS and CDR2 FNYEAQ. The DNA of the CDR3 is TGTGCCAGCAGCTCAGGGGGCAAAAACATTCAGTACTTC. Residues: CASSSGGKNIQYF. Filled out from reference TRBV7-6 and TRBJ2-4, the complete variable domain reads GAGVSQSPRYKVTKRGQDVALRCDPISGHVSLYWYRQALGQGPEFLTYFNYEAQQDKSGLPNDRFSAERPEGSISTLTIQRTEQRDSAMYRCASSSGGKNIQYFGAGTRLSVL.

The table lists this clonotype with many counts. J is TRBJ2-2 and V is TRBV18; D gene uncertain. The germline V gene encodes CDR1 KGHSH and CDR2 LQKENI. The ends were cut back, 11 bases at V and 0 bases at J, with 10 bases in the middle. CDR3 length: 13 residues. The CDR3 here is CAFRVTNTGELFF. Here the CDR3 DNA reads TGTGCCTTCCGGGTAACGAACACCGGGGAGCTGTTTTTT.

This clonotype was seen repeatedly, ten times or more. The chain is built from TRBV7-2 and TRBJ1-5; no clear D. Trimming took 1 base from V and 3 from J, leaving 10 bases between them. This CDR3 has 15 amino acids. Germline loops: CDR1 SGHTA, CDR2 FQGNSA. CDR3 sequence (DNA): TGTGCCAGCAGCTTAGGAGGGCCTCCCAATCAGCCCCAGCATTTT. The encoded protein is CASSLGGPPNQPQHF.

In its sample, this clonotype was seen a few times. The chain has TRBV20-1 and TRBJ2-1; 8 nucleotides agree with TRBD2. The CDR3 spans 14 residues. The germline gives CDR1 DFQATT, CDR2 SNEGSKA (reference sequence). V gave up 6 bases and J gave up 0 bases; unmatched junction bases: 4. The CDR3 here is CSAQRGSSYNEQFF. The CDR3 coding sequence is TGCAGTGCGCAGCGGGGGAGCTCCTACAATGAGCAGTTCTTC.

This clonotype has a single count. The chain joins TRBV12-3 or TRBV12-4 to TRBJ2-1, with 8 bases that match TRBD2. The CDR3 loop spans 16 amino acids. V lost 4 bases, J lost 2 bases, and 7 bases stayed unmatched. Written as DNA, the CDR3 is TGTGCCAGCAGTTGGGGCGGGACTAGTCCCTACAATGAGCAGTTCTTC. It specifies CASSWGGTSPYNEQFF.

The sample holds many counts of this clonotype. This chain joins TRBV7-2 and TRBJ1-3; D remains unclear. Trimming removed 2 bases from V and 0 bases from J, with 11 bases in between. In germline, CDR1 is SGHTA, CDR2 FQGNSA. The CDR3 is made up of 16 amino acids. In nucleotides, the CDR3 is TGTGCCAGCAGCTTAAAATCGCAGGCCTCTGGAAACACCATATATTTT. As protein: CASSLKSQASGNTIYF.

This clonotype was seen a few times. The rearrangement joins TRBV6-5 to TRBJ2-5; D gene uncertain. CDR3 length equals 14 residues. The germline V and J ends were trimmed by 5 bases and 0 bases, with 10 bases remaining between them. Germline CDR1 reads MNHEY; CDR2 reads SVGAGI. CDR3 in DNA: TGTGCCAGCAGTAGGACGGAGTACCAAGAGACCCAGTACTTC. Encoded protein: CASSRTEYQETQYF.

This clonotype was picked up many times. The chain recombines TRBV4-1 with TRBJ2-7, with 10 bases identical to TRBD2. CDR1 is MGHRA, CDR2 YSYEKL, per germline. This CDR3 has 18 residues. Losses at the gene ends were 4 bases for V and 1 base for J; bases not matched to a gene: 13. The CDR3 sequence: CASSPKELAGPLSYEQYF. In DNA, the CDR3 is TGCGCCAGCAGCCCGAAAGAACTAGCGGGACCTCTGTCCTACGAGCAGTACTTC.

This clonotype came up a few times. This sequence joins TRBV7-9 and TRBJ2-1; 14 nucleotides match TRBD2. Germline values: CDR1 SEHNR, CDR2 FQNEAQ (reference sequence). Trimming took 2 bases from V and 7 from J; bases not matched to a gene: 7. The CDR3 extends over 17 amino acids. CDR3 sequence (DNA): TGTGCCAGCAGCTTACTCTCCGGGACTAGCGGGAGTAATGAGCAGTTCTTC. Amino acids: CASSLLSGTSGSNEQFF.

This clonotype has only a few counts. It is unclear where the CDR3 begins or ends on the DNA, so no DNA is shown, and the CDR3 is as TCRdb lists it. The chain has TRBV10-3 and TRBJ2-1. The CDR3 region is 16 residues in length, termini included. Germline values: CDR1 ENHRY, CDR2 SYGVKD. The CDR3 loop reads CAISKVYILERNEQFF.

This clonotype was found a few times. The chain uses TRBV7-2 and TRBJ2-3, with 14 bases matching TRBD2. Trimming at V came to 2 bases and at J to 1 base, leaving 2 bases not matched to a gene. CDR1 and CDR2 (germline): SGHTA, FQGNSA. The CDR3 totals 17 residues. The CDR3 loop is CASSLRGLAGGTDTQYF. CDR3 DNA: TGTGCCAGCAGCTTACGGGGACTAGCGGGGGGCACAGATACGCAGTATTTT.

V gene TRBV2 combines with J gene TRBJ1-2; D might be TRBD1 (5 bases). The germline gives CDR1 SNHLY, CDR2 FYNNEI. CDR3 length: 15 amino acids. The V and J ends lost 4 bases and 7 bases respectively, with 19 bases between them. DNA of the CDR3: TGTGCCAGCAGTGGGTCGGGGACGGACCTATCTGGCTACACCTTC. Protein product: CASSGSGTDLSGYTF.

The V gene is TRBV10-1, the J gene TRBJ2-1; weak D call: TRBD1 (5 bases). Germline V gene sequence: CDR1 WNHNN, CDR2 SYGVQD (reference sequence). The ends were cut back, 3 bases at V and 4 bases at J, with 7 bases in the middle. The CDR3 runs to 13 residues. CDR3 sequence (DNA): TGCGCCAGCAGTGAAGACAGATACAATGAGCAGTTCTTC. This translates into CASSEDRYNEQFF.

This clonotype was observed a few times. This chain joins TRBV10-3 and TRBJ2-5; D possibly matches TRBD1 or TRBD2 (6 bases each). This CDR3 is 18 amino acids long. Trimming removed 3 bases from V and 4 bases from J, with 24 bases in between. CDR1 is ENHRY and CDR2 is SYGVKD in the germline V gene. The CDR3 DNA follows: TGTGCCATCAGTGATTTAAACCCGGGGGCCCGGTCTGGAGAGACCCAGTACTTC. It translates to CAISDLNPGARSGETQYF.

This clonotype has a handful of counts. The chain combines TRBV12-5 with TRBJ1-1; D remains ambiguous. CDR3 length: 12 residues. The germline V and J ends were trimmed by 1 base and 11 bases, with 11 bases remaining between them. Germline V lookup: CDR1 LGHNT, CDR2 FRNRAP. CDR3 nucleotides: TGTGCTAGTGGTTTGGCAAAGCGGGCCGCTTTCTTT. Residues: CASGLAKRAAFF.